A selection of T cell receptor beta chains follows, all from one sample in a study of radiation and T cells in renal cell carcinoma. Assay used: immunoSEQ multiplex PCR; TCRdb lists only in-frame clones, some missing. In the table there are 150,000 or so clones, about nine tenths of which are singletons. Sequenced material: blood, taken from a patient whose treatment included radiotherapy and nephrectomy. These receptors were obtained from a woman between 65 and 79 years old with renal cell carcinoma. CDR3s include the opening cysteine and the closing phenylalanine or tryptophan. The order of the fields is CDR3 length, clone size, V gene, D gene, J gene, CDR3 protein, CDR3 DNA. A D gene is named only where the DNA matches it firmly. Expanded clones get a size class; other rows say once, few or many, or leave the size out.

length: 12
size: NA
V: TRBV7-9
D: NA
J: TRBJ1-1
CDR3: CASSSLDTEAFF
DNA: TGTGCCAGCAGCTCCCTGGACACTGAAGCTTTCTTT

length: 13
size: few
V: TRBV4-2
D: TRBD1
J: TRBJ1-1
CDR3: CASSAQGSTEAFF
DNA: TGTGCCAGCAGCGCACAGGGGAGCACTGAAGCTTTCTTT

length: 14
size: NA
V: TRBV7-6
D: TRBD2
J: TRBJ2-7
CDR3: CASSAASGGYEQYF
DNA: TGTGCCAGCAGCGCAGCTAGCGGGGGCTACGAGCAGTACTTC

length: 16
size: NA
V: TRBV11-2
D: TRBD1
J: TRBJ2-7
CDR3: CASSLSPGTGAYEQYF
DNA: TGTGCCAGCAGCTTAAGCCCCGGGACAGGGGCTTACGAGCAGTACTTC

length: 15
size: NA
V: TRBV5-1
D: NA
J: TRBJ1-3
CDR3: CASSLVGETGNTIYF
DNA: TGCGCCAGCAGCTTGGTAGGGGAAACTGGAAACACCATATATTTT

length: 13
size: NA
V: TRBV19
D: NA
J: TRBJ1-1
CDR3: CASSIPRGTEAFF
DNA: TGTGCCAGTAGTATACCGCGAGGGACTGAAGCTTTCTTT

length: 16
size: NA
V: TRBV4-1
D: NA
J: TRBJ2-1
CDR3: CASSQGSFTSYNEQFF
DNA: TGCGCCAGCAGCCAGGGTTCATTCACCTCCTACAATGAGCAGTTCTTC

length: 16
size: NA
V: TRBV11-1
D: TRBD2
J: TRBJ2-5
CDR3: CASSPQLGSGGETQYF
DNA: TGTGCCAGCAGCCCACAACTAGGCTCGGGGGGAGAGACCCAGTACTTC

length: 14
size: NA
V: TRBV19
D: NA
J: TRBJ2-3
CDR3: CASSISGSTDTQYF
DNA: TGTGCCAGTAGTATATCAGGGTCCACAGATACGCAGTATTTT

length: 13
size: NA
V: TRBV28
D: NA
J: TRBJ1-2
CDR3: CASSFGRVRSYTF
DNA: TGTGCCAGCAGTTTTGGCAGGGTGAGAAGCTACACCTTC

length: 13
size: NA
V: TRBV9
D: NA
J: TRBJ2-5
CDR3: CASSVGTEETQYF
DNA: TGTGCCAGCAGCGTAGGGACGGAAGAGACCCAGTACTTC

length: 15
size: once
V: TRBV11-3
D: NA
J: TRBJ2-3
CDR3: CASSFSRSRTDTQYF
DNA: TGTGCCAGCAGCTTCTCACGGTCTAGGACAGATACGCAGTATTTT

length: 12
size: NA
V: TRBV5-1
D: NA
J: TRBJ2-3
CDR3: CASSSRTDTQYF
DNA: TGCGCCAGCAGCTCCCGCACAGATACGCAGTATTTT

length: 15
size: NA
V: TRBV2
D: NA
J: TRBJ1-1
CDR3: CASREDPRGFTEAFF
DNA: TGTGCCAGCAGGGAGGACCCCAGGGGTTTCACTGAAGCTTTCTTT

length: 14
size: NA
V: TRBV9
D: TRBD1
J: TRBJ1-6
CDR3: CASSARQGESPLHF
DNA: TGTGCCAGCAGCGCGCGACAGGGGGAATCACCCCTCCACTTT

length: 15
size: NA
V: TRBV7-5
D: NA
J: TRBJ2-2
CDR3: CARSLEGTYTGELFF
DNA: TGTGCCAGAAGCTTAGAGGGGACGTACACCGGGGAGCTGTTTTTT

length: 17
size: NA
V: TRBV30
D: TRBD1
J: TRBJ2-6
CDR3: CAWRHETGSSGANVLTF
DNA: TGTGCCTGGAGGCATGAGACAGGGAGCTCTGGGGCCAACGTCCTGACTTTC

length: 14
size: NA
V: TRBV4-2
D: NA
J: TRBJ2-7
CDR3: CASSRDRGTYEQYF
DNA: TGTGCCAGCAGCCGCGACCGGGGAACCTACGAGCAGTACTTC

length: 11
size: NA
V: TRBV30
D: NA
J: TRBJ1-4
CDR3: CAWSEKEKLFF
DNA: TGTGCCTGGAGTGAAAAGGAAAAACTGTTTTTT

length: 16
size: NA
V: TRBV4-3
D: TRBD1
J: TRBJ2-2
CDR3: CASSQATSGGNGELFF
DNA: TGCGCCAGCAGCCAAGCCACATCAGGGGGTAACGGGGAGCTGTTTTTT

length: 16
size: NA
V: TRBV7-3
D: NA
J: TRBJ2-3
CDR3: CASSSIRGFGTDTQYF
DNA: TGTGCCAGCAGTTCGATCAGGGGCTTCGGCACAGATACGCAGTATTTT

length: 16
size: NA
V: TRBV9
D: NA
J: TRBJ1-3
CDR3: CASSKRQRTSGNTIYF
DNA: TGTGCCAGCAGCAAACGACAGCGCACCTCTGGAAACACCATATATTTT

length: 13
size: NA
V: TRBV19
D: TRBD1
J: TRBJ2-5
CDR3: CASRDRGLETQYF
DNA: TGTGCCAGTAGAGACAGGGGATTAGAGACCCAGTACTTC

length: 12
size: NA
V: TRBV7-9
D: TRBD1
J: TRBJ1-5
CDR3: CASSFLQGYQHF
DNA: TGTGCCAGCAGCTTCCTACAGGGGTACCAGCATTTT

length: 15
size: NA
V: TRBV6-1
D: NA
J: TRBJ1-5
CDR3: CASSEGRVPNQPQHF
DNA: TGTGCCAGCAGTGAAGGCAGGGTCCCCAATCAGCCCCAGCATTTT

length: 16
size: NA
V: TRBV30
D: TRBD2
J: TRBJ2-7
CDR3: CAWSVGGIAGYYEQYF
DNA: TGTGCCTGGAGTGTAGGGGGAATAGCGGGGTACTACGAGCAGTACTTC

length: 16
size: NA
V: TRBV27
D: NA
J: TRBJ1-5
CDR3: CASSLYRPASNQPQHF
DNA: TGTGCCAGCAGTTTATACCGACCGGCTAGCAATCAGCCCCAGCATTTT

length: 13
size: NA
V: TRBV29-1
D: NA
J: TRBJ2-1
CDR3: CSVVQGTYNEQFF
DNA: TGCAGCGTTGTCCAGGGAACCTACAATGAGCAGTTCTTC

length: 15
size: NA
V: TRBV5-1
D: NA
J: TRBJ1-1
CDR3: CASSSLAGAGTEAFF
DNA: TGCGCCAGCAGCTCCCTGGCGGGGGCAGGGACTGAAGCTTTCTTT

length: 15
size: NA
V: TRBV5-4
D: TRBD2
J: TRBJ2-7
CDR3: CASSMGLAGGSEQYF
DNA: TGTGCCAGCAGCATGGGACTAGCGGGGGGGAGCGAGCAGTACTTC

length: 15
size: NA
V: TRBV13
D: TRBD2
J: TRBJ2-1
CDR3: CASSSRGGGHNEQFF
DNA: TGTGCCAGCAGCTCCCGGGGGGGAGGGCACAATGAGCAGTTCTTC

length: 16
size: NA
V: TRBV6-1
D: TRBD2
J: TRBJ2-5
CDR3: CASSEQGLAGGWTQYF
DNA: TGTGCCAGCAGTGAACAGGGACTAGCGGGGGGATGGACCCAGTACTTC

length: 15
size: NA
V: TRBV6-6
D: TRBD1
J: TRBJ1-2
CDR3: CASSSRWDRGSGYTF
DNA: TGTGCCAGCAGTTCCCGCTGGGACAGGGGGTCCGGCTACACCTTC

length: 15
size: NA
V: TRBV19
D: TRBD1
J: TRBJ1-5
CDR3: CASSLQGASDQPQHF
DNA: TGTGCCAGTAGTCTCCAGGGGGCCTCCGATCAGCCCCAGCATTTT

length: 14
size: NA
V: TRBV15
D: TRBD1
J: TRBJ1-2
CDR3: CATSRGTGDYGYTF
DNA: TGTGCCACCAGCAGAGGGACAGGGGACTATGGCTACACCTTC

length: 15
size: NA
V: TRBV9
D: TRBD1
J: TRBJ1-6
CDR3: CASSGPGQGDSPLHF
DNA: TGTGCCAGCAGCGGCCCGGGACAGGGGGATTCACCCCTCCACTTT

length: 16
size: NA
V: TRBV5-6
D: NA
J: TRBJ1-3
CDR3: CASSAGGWGHLDTIYF
DNA: TGTGCCAGCAGCGCCGGCGGGTGGGGGCATCTTGACACCATATATTTT

length: 16
size: NA
V: TRBV11-2
D: NA
J: TRBJ1-4
CDR3: CASSLRDFATNEKLFF
DNA: TGTGCCAGCAGCTTAAGGGACTTTGCAACTAATGAAAAACTGTTTTTT

length: 16
size: NA
V: TRBV4-1
D: NA
J: TRBJ1-1
CDR3: CASSQEGAFMNTEAFF
DNA: TGCGCCAGCAGCCAAGAAGGGGCGTTCATGAACACTGAAGCTTTCTTT

length: 13
size: few
V: TRBV2
D: NA
J: TRBJ1-1
CDR3: CASNEEVWTEAFF
DNA: TGTGCCAGCAATGAAGAAGTTTGGACTGAAGCTTTCTTT

length: 13
size: NA
V: TRBV28
D: NA
J: TRBJ1-2
CDR3: CASSPSGEYGYTF
DNA: TGTGCCAGCAGCCCGTCGGGGGAATATGGCTACACCTTC

length: 14
size: NA
V: TRBV4-3
D: NA
J: TRBJ1-2
CDR3: CASSQDPGRSGYTF
DNA: TGCGCCAGCAGCCAAGACCCCGGAAGGAGCGGCTACACCTTC

length: 14
size: NA
V: TRBV28
D: TRBD1
J: TRBJ1-1
CDR3: CASSLTTTGFEAFF
DNA: TGTGCCAGCAGTTTAACCACGACAGGGTTTGAAGCTTTCTTT

length: 12
size: NA
V: TRBV30
D: NA
J: TRBJ2-7
CDR3: CAWCPGGNEQYF
DNA: TGTGCCTGGTGCCCCGGCGGGAACGAGCAGTACTTC

length: 15
size: NA
V: TRBV21-1
D: NA
J: TRBJ2-7
CDR3: CASNNSGGQGYEQYF
DNA: TGTGCCAGCAACAACTCTGGGGGACAAGGATACGAGCAGTACTTC

length: 10
size: NA
V: TRBV20-1
D: NA
J: TRBJ2-7
CDR3: CSAYLGKQYF
DNA: TGCAGTGCCTACCTCGGGAAGCAGTACTTC

length: 14
size: NA
V: TRBV7-9
D: TRBD1
J: TRBJ1-6
CDR3: CASRRQGDNSPLHF
DNA: TGTGCCAGCAGACGACAGGGGGATAATTCACCCCTCCACTTT

length: 12
size: NA
V: TRBV6-1
D: NA
J: TRBJ2-3
CDR3: CASSELASGRYF
DNA: TGTGCCAGCAGTGAATTAGCCTCGGGGAGGTATTTT

length: 13
size: NA
V: TRBV9
D: TRBD1
J: TRBJ2-2
CDR3: CASTGGRTGELFF
DNA: TGTGCCAGTACAGGGGGTCGGACCGGGGAGCTGTTTTTT

length: 15
size: NA
V: TRBV28
D: NA
J: TRBJ1-4
CDR3: CASSPRRVLSEKLFF
DNA: TGTGCCAGCAGTCCCAGAAGGGTATTGAGTGAAAAACTGTTTTTT